The rows below give T cell receptor beta chains drawn from one sample of a study of blood T cell repertoires in COVID-19. TCRdb keeps only in-frame clones here, not all; method: immunoSEQ multiplex PCR. The sample yields tens of thousands of clones, roughly two thirds seen once. Sequenced sample: peripheral blood. The receptors derive from a human donor in a cohort sampled during active COVID-19. The CDR3 runs from the conserved cysteine through the conserved F or W. A D gene is named only where the DNA matches it firmly. Not every row has a clone size; where given, it reads once, few, many or a size class.

>.|.|TRBJ2-7|TRBV12-3/TRBV12-4
CASSSTGYEQYF
TGTGCCAGCAGTTCCACAGGGTACGAGCAGTACTTC
>.|.|TRBJ1-2|TRBV7-9
CASSLDSSGGYTF
TGTGCCAGCAGCTTAGATAGTTCGGGTGGCTACACCTTC
>.|.|TRBJ2-3|TRBV6-5
CASSYGQGRTDTQYF
TGTGCCAGCAGTTATGGGCAGGGGCGTACAGATACGCAGTATTTT
>.|few|TRBJ1-6|TRBV19
CASSITTGINSPLHF
TGTGCCAGTAGTATAACCACAGGGATTAATTCACCCCTCCACTTT
>TRBD1|.|TRBJ1-6|TRBV7-3
CASRSGTEGSPLHF
TGTGCCAGCAGATCCGGGACAGAAGGTTCACCCCTCCACTTT
>TRBD1|.|TRBJ2-7|TRBV28
CASRTGVRGEQYF
TGTGCCAGCCGAACAGGGGTTCGCGGCGAGCAGTACTTC
>TRBD2|.|TRBJ2-5|TRBV2
CASSATSGRRETQYF
TGTGCCAGCAGTGCGACTAGCGGGAGAAGAGAGACCCAGTACTTC
>.|.|TRBJ2-7|TRBV7-3
CASSLTPGNEQYF
TGTGCCAGCAGCTTAACGCCCGGGAACGAGCAGTACTTC
>.|.|TRBJ1-1|TRBV12-3/TRBV12-4
CASSFRGNTEAFF
TGTGCCAGCAGTTTCCGGGGGAACACTGAAGCTTTCTTT
>.|.|TRBJ1-2|TRBV21-1
CASSKLGRHAGYTF
TGTGCCAGCAGCAAATTAGGGAGGCATGCGGGCTACACCTTC
>.|.|TRBJ2-7|TRBV7-8
CASSFRARNEQYF
TGTGCCAGCAGCTTCAGGGCTAGAAACGAGCAGTACTTC
>.|.|TRBJ2-5|TRBV21-1
CASSTDTLQETQYF
TGTGCCAGCAGCACGGACACCCTCCAAGAGACCCAGTACTTC
>.|.|TRBJ1-1|TRBV6-5
CASSYSGDAAEAFF
TGTGCCAGCAGTTATTCAGGGGACGCCGCTGAAGCTTTCTTT
>.|once|TRBJ1-1|TRBV3-1/TRBV3-2
CASSQAGLAGNTEAFF
TGTGCCAGCAGCCAAGCAGGGCTGGCAGGGAACACTGAAGCTTTCTTT
>.|.|TRBJ2-2|TRBV10-1
CASRPQGTGELFF
TGCGCCAGCAGGCCCCAGGGGACCGGGGAGCTGTTTTTT
>TRBD1|.|TRBJ1-1|TRBV5-1
CASSLGQGGTEAFF
TGCGCCAGCAGCTTGGGACAGGGGGGTACTGAAGCTTTCTTT
>.|.|TRBJ2-1|TRBV2
CASSEVRGWANEQFF
TGTGCCAGCAGTGAGGTCAGGGGATGGGCGAATGAGCAGTTCTTC
>.|.|TRBJ1-2|TRBV7-2
CASSTLFRGDDGYTF
TGTGCCAGCAGCACGCTGTTCAGGGGCGACGATGGCTACACCTTC
>TRBD2|.|TRBJ2-7|TRBV20-1
CSASGLAEESSYEQYF
TGCAGTGCTAGTGGACTAGCGGAAGAAAGCTCCTACGAGCAGTACTTC
>TRBD2|few|TRBJ2-3|TRBV7-3
CASSPDSGTRTDTQYF
TGTGCCAGCAGCCCCGATAGCGGGACGCGCACAGATACGCAGTATTTT
>.|many|TRBJ2-1|TRBV30
CAWTSPGYNEQFF
TGTGCCTGGACATCTCCCGGGTACAATGAGCAGTTCTTC
>TRBD1|.|TRBJ1-4|TRBV10-3
CAMNRDRGEKLFF
TGTGCCATGAACCGGGACAGGGGTGAAAAACTGTTTTTT
>.|.|TRBJ1-2|TRBV7-2
CASSEFLGGAAGGYTF
TGTGCCAGCAGCGAATTCTTGGGGGGGGCAGCGGGTGGCTACACCTTC
>TRBD2|.|TRBJ2-1|TRBV7-6
CASSLMSGLAPEEQFF
TGTGCCAGCAGCTTAATGTCCGGACTAGCCCCTGAGGAGCAGTTCTTC
>TRBD2|.|TRBJ2-5|TRBV9
CASSAPRTSGRGETQYF
TGTGCCAGCAGCGCTCCTCGGACTAGCGGGAGAGGTGAGACCCAGTACTTC
>TRBD1|few|TRBJ1-1|TRBV11-2
CASSPITGGTEAFF
TGTGCCAGCAGCCCCATCACAGGGGGCACTGAAGCTTTCTTT
>TRBD1|medium-sized|TRBJ2-3|TRBV28
CASKGDRDTDTQYF
TGTGCCAGCAAGGGGGACAGGGACACAGATACGCAGTATTTT
>.|.|TRBJ1-2|TRBV7-6
CASSLDTGAYGYTF
TGTGCCAGCAGCTTAGATACGGGTGCCTATGGCTACACCTTC
>TRBD1|.|TRBJ2-7|TRBV5-1
CASTRDRGSYEQYF
TGCGCCAGCACAAGGGACAGGGGATCCTACGAGCAGTACTTC
>TRBD2|.|TRBJ2-3|TRBV9
CASSGPAGAADTQYF
TGTGCCAGCAGCGGCCCAGCGGGAGCGGCAGATACGCAGTATTTT
>.|.|TRBJ1-6|TRBV7-2
CASSGRGAYNSPLHF
TGTGCCAGCAGCGGCAGGGGTGCCTATAATTCACCCCTCCACTTT
>.|few|TRBJ1-5|TRBV24-1
CATSRDGNQPQHF
TGTGCCACCAGCCGGGATGGCAATCAGCCCCAGCATTTT
>TRBD2|.|TRBJ2-2|TRBV5-1
CASSLGLLAGETGELFF
TGCGCCAGCAGCTTGGGGCTGCTAGCGGGAGAAACCGGGGAGCTGTTTTTT
>.|.|TRBJ1-2|TRBV2
CAGGDHNYGYTF
TGTGCCGGGGGGGACCATAACTATGGCTACACCTTC
>.|.|TRBJ2-5|TRBV4-2
CASSQEPGTETQYF
TGTGCCAGCAGCCAAGAACCGGGAACGGAGACCCAGTACTTC
>TRBD1|.|TRBJ2-2|TRBV19
CASSSRRTGRTGELFF
TGTGCCAGTTCCTCCCGTAGGACAGGGAGGACCGGGGAGCTGTTTTTT
>.|.|TRBJ1-1|TRBV15
CATSRGENTEAFF
TGTGCCACCAGCAGAGGCGAGAACACTGAAGCTTTCTTT
>.|.|TRBJ2-7|TRBV4-3
CASSQDSTSNAYEQYF
TGCGCCAGCAGCCAAGATAGTACTAGTAATGCCTACGAGCAGTACTTC
>.|few|TRBJ1-2|TRBV2
CASSEQGNYGYTF
TGTGCCAGCAGTGAACAGGGGAACTATGGCTACACCTTC
>.|.|TRBJ2-2|TRBV6-2/TRBV6-3
CASSYGRDTGELFF
TGTGCCAGCAGTTACGGCAGGGATACCGGGGAGCTGTTTTTT
>.|few|TRBJ2-7|TRBV19
CASSTGGADEQYF
TGTGCCAGTAGTACTGGAGGAGCTGACGAGCAGTACTTC
>TRBD1|medium-sized|TRBJ2-7|TRBV6-2/TRBV6-3
CASSYSGTGGEQYF
TGTGCCAGCAGTTACTCCGGGACAGGGGGCGAGCAGTACTTC
>.|.|TRBJ1-4|TRBV19
CASTQDRGHEKLFF
TGTGCCAGTACCCAGGACAGAGGGCACGAAAAACTGTTTTTT
>.|many|TRBJ1-1|TRBV7-2
CASSFGHSNTEAFF
TGTGCCAGCAGCTTTGGACACTCGAACACTGAAGCTTTCTTT
>.|few|TRBJ1-4|TRBV7-9
CASSTGTSEKLFF
TGTGCCAGCAGCACCGGGACAAGTGAAAAACTGTTTTTT
>TRBD1|.|TRBJ1-4|TRBV4-3
CASSQGDRVPEKLFF
TGCGCCAGCAGCCAAGGGGACAGGGTACCTGAAAAACTGTTTTTT
>.|many|TRBJ2-7|TRBV28
CASSLWPSDRAYEQYF
TGTGCCAGCAGTTTATGGCCAAGCGACCGAGCCTACGAGCAGTACTTC
>.|.|TRBJ2-5|TRBV11-3
CASSLPRRTQYF
TGTGCCAGCAGCTTGCCCCGGAGAACCCAGTACTTC
>.|.|TRBJ1-3|TRBV18
CASSPGGTSGNTIYF
TGTGCCAGCTCACCAGGGGGGACTTCTGGAAACACCATATATTTT
>.|.|TRBJ2-2|TRBV4-2
CASSQGLLDPGELFF
TGTGCCAGCAGCCAGGGTTTACTAGACCCCGGGGAGCTGTTTTTT
>TRBD1|.|TRBJ1-2|TRBV6-5
CASRRDRRAGYTF
TGTGCCAGCAGGAGGGACAGGCGGGCTGGCTACACCTTC
>.|.|TRBJ2-2|TRBV5-4
CASSLGGVGGELFF
TGTGCCAGCAGCTTGGGGGGCGTTGGCGGGGAGCTGTTTTTT
>TRBD2|.|TRBJ2-2|TRBV18
CASSPRGTTNTGELFF
TGTGCCAGCTCACCACGTGGGACTACGAACACCGGGGAGCTGTTTTTT
>TRBD1|.|TRBJ1-1|TRBV6-5
CASRGQMNTEAFF
TGTGCCAGCAGGGGACAGATGAACACTGAAGCTTTCTTT
>.|.|TRBJ1-2|TRBV30
CAWFPQGTNYGYTF
TGTGCCTGGTTCCCACAGGGAACTAACTATGGCTACACCTTC
>.|.|TRBJ2-3|TRBV5-1
CASTQLSGTDTQYF
TGCGCCAGCACCCAATTAAGCGGGACAGATACGCAGTATTTT
>TRBD2|.|TRBJ2-5|TRBV18
CASSPRGSGGPQETQYF
TGTGCCAGCTCACCTCGAGGTAGCGGGGGTCCCCAAGAGACCCAGTACTTC